This T cell receptor (beta chain) stems from a study of CD8 T cells in ankylosing spondylitis. Broader study findings: Within ankylosing spondylitis blood, a TCR beta motif made up of under 10 highly homologous variants appeared to be characteristic.

TCRdb passed the 5' RACE reads through MiXCR, listing each CDR3 protein once. The sample includes about 450,000 distinct CDR3 sequences, roughly a quarter of them seen just once. This CDR3 is built from 14 residues. V gave up 0 bases and J gave up 2 bases, with 9 bases separating them. Germline CDR1 reads SGHDT; CDR2 reads YYEEEE. Comment on this clonotype: The antigen remains unidentified.

This chain connects TRBV5-6 to TRBJ2-7, with D perhaps TRBD1 (5 bases). The sample consisted of blood, either unsorted or a sorted T cell fraction (not recorded which). The sequence derives from a male donor with ankylosing spondylitis. The CDR3 DNA follows: TGTGCCAGCAGCTTGGGCAGGGTAACCTACGAGCAGTACTTC. Its protein product is CASSLGRVTYEQYF.